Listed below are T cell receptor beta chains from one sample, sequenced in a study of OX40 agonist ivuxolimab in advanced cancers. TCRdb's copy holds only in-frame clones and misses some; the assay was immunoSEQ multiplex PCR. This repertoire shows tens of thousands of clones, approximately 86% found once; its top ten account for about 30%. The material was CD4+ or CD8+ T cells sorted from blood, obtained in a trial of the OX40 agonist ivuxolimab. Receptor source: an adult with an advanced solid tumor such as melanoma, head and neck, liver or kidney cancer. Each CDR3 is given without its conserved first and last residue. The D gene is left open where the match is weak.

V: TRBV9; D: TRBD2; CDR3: ASSGSGTSGAGITDTQY
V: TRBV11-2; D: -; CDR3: ASSFSLGHNEQF
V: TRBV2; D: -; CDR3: ASSEWITGDTEAF
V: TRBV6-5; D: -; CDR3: ASSYIGQMNTEAF
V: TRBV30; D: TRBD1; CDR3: AWSVRRDRVYEQY
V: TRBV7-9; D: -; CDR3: ASSLGDLWTGTQY
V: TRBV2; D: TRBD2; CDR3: ASSEHLAVETQY
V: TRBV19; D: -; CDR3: ASRKGRGDEQF
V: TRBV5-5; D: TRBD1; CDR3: ASSLTGFGSDEQF
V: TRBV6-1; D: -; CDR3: ASSLPATNTGELF
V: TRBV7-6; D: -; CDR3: ASSWEIALERLAGEQF
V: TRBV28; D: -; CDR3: ASSEKDRPQETQY
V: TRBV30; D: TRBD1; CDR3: AWRPTGADTQY
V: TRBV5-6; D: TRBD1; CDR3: ASTWNLVTGSLGYT
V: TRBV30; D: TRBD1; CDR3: AWSFGTGAFYEQY
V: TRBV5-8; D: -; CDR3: ASSLKGSNEKLF
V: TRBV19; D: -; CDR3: ASSIHSSYEQY
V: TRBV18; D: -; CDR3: ASSPPVGRDGYT
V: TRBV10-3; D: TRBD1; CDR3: AISVTGTGPFEANVLT
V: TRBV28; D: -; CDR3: ASSLYQGLSYEQY
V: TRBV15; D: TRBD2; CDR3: ATTPGLGTYEQY
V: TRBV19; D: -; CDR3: ASLSPSGWELF
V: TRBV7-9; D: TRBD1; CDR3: ASSGTDNTGELF
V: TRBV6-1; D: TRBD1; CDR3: ASSPGQTYEQY
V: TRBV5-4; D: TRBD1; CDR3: ASSWDRGGYEQY
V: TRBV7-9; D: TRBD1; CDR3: ASSSAGTGVTDTQY
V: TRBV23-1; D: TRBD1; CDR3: ASSQYRQGARGYNEQF
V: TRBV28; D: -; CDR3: ASSFVSQGYEQY
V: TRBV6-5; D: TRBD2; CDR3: ASSYGSGGVNEQF
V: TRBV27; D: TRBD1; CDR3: ASSWTGGKGYT
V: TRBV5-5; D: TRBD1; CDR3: ASSLWTGNTEAF
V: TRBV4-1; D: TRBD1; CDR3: ASSQGVGTGYGYT
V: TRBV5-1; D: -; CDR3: ASSTSSITGQSEKLF
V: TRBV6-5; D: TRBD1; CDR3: ASSYGTGEYYEQY
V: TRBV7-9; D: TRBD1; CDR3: ASSDRVLRGTDTQY
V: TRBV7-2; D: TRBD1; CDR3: ASSSWDSFSEQY
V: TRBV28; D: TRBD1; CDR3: ASSLWFSDRGQGRNQPQH
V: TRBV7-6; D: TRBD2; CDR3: ASSGRLAGGYEQY
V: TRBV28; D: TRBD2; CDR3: ASSSLAGGPGEQY
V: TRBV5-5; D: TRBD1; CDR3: ASSLGQGATQY
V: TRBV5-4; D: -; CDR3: ASSLDGSLSYEQY
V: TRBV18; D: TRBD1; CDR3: ASSPFLLQGQAEQY
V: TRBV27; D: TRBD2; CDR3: ASSLSRDYSYNEQF
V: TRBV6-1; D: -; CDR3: ASSQGPGYGYT
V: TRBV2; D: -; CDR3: ATRVVYSGNTIY
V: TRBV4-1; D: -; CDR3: ASSQEKGSEQY
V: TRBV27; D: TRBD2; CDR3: ASSWTSGGHYEQY
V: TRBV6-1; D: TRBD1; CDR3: ASSRDRDRDYEQY
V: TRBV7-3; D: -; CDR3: ASSYLGPGASSYNEQF
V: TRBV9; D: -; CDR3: ASSGGGFQETQY
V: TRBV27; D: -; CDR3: ASSRPGLSSYEQY